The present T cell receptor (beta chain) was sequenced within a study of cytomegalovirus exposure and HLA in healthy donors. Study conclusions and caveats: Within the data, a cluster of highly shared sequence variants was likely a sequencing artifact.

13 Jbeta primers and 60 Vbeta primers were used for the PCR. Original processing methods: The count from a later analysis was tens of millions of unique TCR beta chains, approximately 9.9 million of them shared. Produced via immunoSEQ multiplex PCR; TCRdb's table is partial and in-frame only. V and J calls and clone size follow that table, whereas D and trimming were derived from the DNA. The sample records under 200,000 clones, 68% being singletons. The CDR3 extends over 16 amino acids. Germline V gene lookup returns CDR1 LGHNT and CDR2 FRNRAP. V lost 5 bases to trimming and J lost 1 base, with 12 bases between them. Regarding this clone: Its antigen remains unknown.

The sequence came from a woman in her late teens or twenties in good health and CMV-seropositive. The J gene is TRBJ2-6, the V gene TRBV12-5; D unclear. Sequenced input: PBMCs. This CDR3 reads CASGLQSQSGANVLTF. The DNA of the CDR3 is TGTGCTAGTGGTCTCCAGTCCCAATCTGGGGCCAACGTCCTGACTTTC.